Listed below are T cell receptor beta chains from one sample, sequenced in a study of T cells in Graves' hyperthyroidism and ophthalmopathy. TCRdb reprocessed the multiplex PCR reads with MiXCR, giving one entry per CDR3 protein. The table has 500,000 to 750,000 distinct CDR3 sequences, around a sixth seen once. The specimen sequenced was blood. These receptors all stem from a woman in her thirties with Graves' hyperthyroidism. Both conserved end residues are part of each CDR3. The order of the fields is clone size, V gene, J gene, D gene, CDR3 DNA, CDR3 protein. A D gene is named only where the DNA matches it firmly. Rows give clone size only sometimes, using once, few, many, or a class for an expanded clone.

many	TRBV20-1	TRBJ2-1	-	TGCAGTGCTAATAGCGGCCCAGCCTACAATGAGCAGTTCTTC	CSANSGPAYNEQFF
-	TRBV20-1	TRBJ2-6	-	TGCAGTGCTAGTCCCGAAACCGGGACCGCATCTGGGGCCAACGTCCTGACTTTC	CSASPETGTASGANVLTF
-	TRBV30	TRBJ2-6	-	TGTGCCTTAGAACCCTTGGATGGGGCCAACGTCCTGACTTTC	CALEPLDGANVLTF
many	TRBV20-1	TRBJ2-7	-	TGCAGTGCTAGAGATCGTTGGGCTAGCGGAGGGGGCCCCTACGAGCAGTACTTC	CSARDRWASGGGPYEQYF
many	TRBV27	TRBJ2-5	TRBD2	TGTGCCAGCAGTTTATGGCGGGGGGGGGCTATGTTAGAGACCCAGTACTTC	CASSLWRGGAMLETQYF
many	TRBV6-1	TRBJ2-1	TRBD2	TGTGCCAGCAGTCTACGGGCTAGCGGGACTCGGGAGCAGTTCTTC	CASSLRASGTREQFF
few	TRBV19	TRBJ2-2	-	TGTGCCAGTAGGACAGGTGCAGGGGCGGGTTCGAACACCGGGGAGCTGTTTTTT	CASRTGAGAGSNTGELFF
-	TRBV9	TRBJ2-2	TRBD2	TGTGCCAGCAGCAGTAGGTATAGCGGGACGAACACCGGGGAGCTGTTTTTT	CASSSRYSGTNTGELFF
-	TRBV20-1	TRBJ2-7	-	TGCAGTGCTAGAGAGACCGTCAGGGGCGATTACGAGCAGTACTTC	CSARETVRGDYEQYF
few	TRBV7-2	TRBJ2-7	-	TGTGCCAGCAGCAGGGAGGTGGCGGACTACTACGAGCAGTACTTC	CASSREVADYYEQYF
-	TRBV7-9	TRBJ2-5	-	TGTGCCAGCAGCCAAAGCGGGACCCAGTACTTC	CASSQSGTQYF
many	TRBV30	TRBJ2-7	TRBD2	TGTGCCTGGAGTAGCGGGAGTGGCACCTACGAGCAGTACTTC	CAWSSGSGTYEQYF
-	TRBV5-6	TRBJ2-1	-	TGTGCCAGCAGCCTAACTGCCGGCTACAATGAGCAGTTCTTC	CASSLTAGYNEQFF
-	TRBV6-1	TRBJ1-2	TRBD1	TGTGCCAGCAGTGAATTGGGACAGACCGCAGGCGCCTTC	CASSELGQTAGAF
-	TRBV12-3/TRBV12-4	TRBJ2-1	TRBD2	TGTGCCAGCAATTCGGGACTAGCGAATGAGCAGTTCTTC	CASNSGLANEQFF
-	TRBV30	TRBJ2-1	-	TGTGCCTGGAGTTTCGGGGAGGATCGTGAGCAGTTCTTC	CAWSFGEDREQFF
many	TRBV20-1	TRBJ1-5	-	TGCAGTGCTAGTAGAAGCAATCAGCCCCAGCATTTT	CSASRSNQPQHF
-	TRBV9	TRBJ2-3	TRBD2	TGTGCCAGCAGCGGGAGCGGGAGTCCCTCAAGTACGCAGTATTTT	CASSGSGSPSSTQYF
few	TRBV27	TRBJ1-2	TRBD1	TGTGCCAGCAGTTTAAGGGGGACAGGCGGCTATGGCTACACCTTC	CASSLRGTGGYGYTF
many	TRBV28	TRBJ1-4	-	TGTGCCAGCAGGAGGGGGGCAACTAATGAAAAACTGTTTTTT	CASRRGATNEKLFF
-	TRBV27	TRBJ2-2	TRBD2	TGTGCCAGCAGTTTTTCCGCGGGAGAGGGACCCGGGGAGCTGTTTTTT	CASSFSAGEGPGELFF
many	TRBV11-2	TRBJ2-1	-	TGTGCCAGCAGCCGTATTAGCGGATCCTACAATGAGCAGTTCTTC	CASSRISGSYNEQFF
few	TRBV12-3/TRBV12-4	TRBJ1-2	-	TGTGCCAGCAGCTATGGGAGAGGGACGGAGGCTTATCGCTACACCTTC	CASSYGRGTEAYRYTF
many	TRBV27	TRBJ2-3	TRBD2	TGTGCCAGCAGCCCTCTAGCGGAAGACGACACAGATACGCAGTATTTT	CASSPLAEDDTDTQYF
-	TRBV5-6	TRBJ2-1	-	TGTGCCAGCAGCCCCGCCCAGCAGTTCTTC	CASSPAQQFF
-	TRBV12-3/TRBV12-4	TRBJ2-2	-	TGTGCCAGCAGTTTCCGGGAGTACGGGGAGCTGTTTTTT	CASSFREYGELFF
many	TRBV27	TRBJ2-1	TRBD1	TGTGCCAGCAGTTCCCGGGACAGGATTGAGCAGTTCTTC	CASSSRDRIEQFF
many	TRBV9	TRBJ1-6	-	TGTGCCAGCAGCGTAGGTGAAGGGCCTTATAATTCACCCCTCCACTTT	CASSVGEGPYNSPLHF
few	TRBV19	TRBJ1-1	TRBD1	TGTGCCAGTAGTACCTGGACAGGGGTGACTGAAGCTTTCTTT	CASSTWTGVTEAFF
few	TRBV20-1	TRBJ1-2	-	TGCAGTGCTAGAGACATCCAGACCGCCTATGGCTACACCTTC	CSARDIQTAYGYTF
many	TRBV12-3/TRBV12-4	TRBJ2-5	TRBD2	TGTGCCAGCAGTTCCGGCGGGAGCCAAGAGACCCAGTACTTC	CASSSGGSQETQYF
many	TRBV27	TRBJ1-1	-	TGTGCCGCGGGGAACACTGAAGCTTTCTTT	CAAGNTEAFF
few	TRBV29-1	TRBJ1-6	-	TGCAGCGTAGTATGGGAGGTCGGTTCACCCCTCCACTTT	CSVVWEVGSPLHF
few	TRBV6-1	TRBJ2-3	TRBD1	TGTGCCAGCAGGGTTATCGGGACAGGCACAGATACGCAGTATTTT	CASRVIGTGTDTQYF
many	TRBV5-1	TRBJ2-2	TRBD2	TGCGCCAATGTTCGCGGGAGGGCCGGAACCGGGGAGCTGTTTTTT	CANVRGRAGTGELFF
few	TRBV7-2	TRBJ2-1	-	TGTGCCAGCAGCCTACCGGGGCCTAGGAGGGGGTTCTTC	CASSLPGPRRGFF
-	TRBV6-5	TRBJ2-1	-	TGTGCCAGCAGTTACTCCGGTCACGCTAACGACAATGAGCAGTTCTTC	CASSYSGHANDNEQFF
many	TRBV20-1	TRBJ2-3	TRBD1	TGCAGTGCTAGCGACCTCACAGGGGCCGGGGCAGATACGCAGTATTTT	CSASDLTGAGADTQYF
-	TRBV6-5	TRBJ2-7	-	TGTGCCAGCAGTTACCGGGACTCCTTTCATACCGAGCAGTACTTC	CASSYRDSFHTEQYF
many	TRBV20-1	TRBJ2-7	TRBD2	TGCAGTGCTGCAAGCGGGAGTGTTTCCTACGAGCAGTACTTC	CSAASGSVSYEQYF
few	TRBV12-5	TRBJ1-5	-	TGTGCTAGTGGTTTGGAGTCGGGGTATAGCAATCAGCCCCAGCATTTT	CASGLESGYSNQPQHF
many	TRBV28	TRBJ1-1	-	TGTGCCAGCAGAGACCCCACTGGGGCTTTCTTT	CASRDPTGAFF
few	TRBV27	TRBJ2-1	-	TGTGCCAGCAGTTTAATGGCGGGTAGTTACAGTGAGCAGTTCTTC	CASSLMAGSYSEQFF
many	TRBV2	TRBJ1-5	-	TGTGCCAGCAGTGGGTCCGGGGGGAGCAATCAGCCCCAGCATTTT	CASSGSGGSNQPQHF
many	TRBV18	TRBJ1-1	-	TGTGCCAGCTCACCATTCCCAAAGGGCACTGAAGCTTTCTTT	CASSPFPKGTEAFF
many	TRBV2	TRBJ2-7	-	TGTGCCACCACAGGAATAAACTACGAGCAGTACTTC	CATTGINYEQYF
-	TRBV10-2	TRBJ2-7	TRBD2	TGCGCCAGCAGTCCGGGGCTAGCGGAGAGTATCTACGAGCAGTACTTC	CASSPGLAESIYEQYF
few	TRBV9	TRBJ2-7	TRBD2	TGTGCCAGCAGCGCCGGACTAGCGGGAGCGTTAGAGCAGTACTTC	CASSAGLAGALEQYF
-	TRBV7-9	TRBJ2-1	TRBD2	TGTGCCAGCAGCCCAAGGACTAGCGGGAGATCCTACAATGAGCAGTTCTTC	CASSPRTSGRSYNEQFF
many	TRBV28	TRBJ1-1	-	TGTGCCAGCAGGGGCGGGCCGAACACTGAAGCTTTCTTT	CASRGGPNTEAFF
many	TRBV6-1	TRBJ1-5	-	TGTGCCAGCTCACAGCTGAGCAATCAGCCCCAGCATTTT	CASSQLSNQPQHF
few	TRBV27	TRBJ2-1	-	TGTGCCAGCCGCGTCAGCTCCTACAATGAGCAGTTCTTC	CASRVSSYNEQFF
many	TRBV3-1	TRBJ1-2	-	TGTGCCAGCAGCCAAGTACAGGGAGATAACTATGGCTACACCTTC	CASSQVQGDNYGYTF
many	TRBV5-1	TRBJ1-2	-	TGCGCCAGCAGCTTTGGCAGGAGCTATGGCTACACCTTC	CASSFGRSYGYTF